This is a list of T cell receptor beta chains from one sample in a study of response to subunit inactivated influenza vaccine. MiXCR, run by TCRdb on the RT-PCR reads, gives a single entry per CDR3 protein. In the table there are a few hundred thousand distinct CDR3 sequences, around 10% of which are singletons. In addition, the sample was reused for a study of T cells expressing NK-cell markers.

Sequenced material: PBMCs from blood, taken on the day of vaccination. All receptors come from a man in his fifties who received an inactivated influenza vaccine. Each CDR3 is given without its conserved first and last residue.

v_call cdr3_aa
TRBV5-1 ASSTQPGQEQF
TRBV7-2 AVRQGPNTGELF
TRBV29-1 STGTGGGYGYT
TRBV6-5 ASSYRGVGDTQY
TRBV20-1 SARDRGRGTGELF
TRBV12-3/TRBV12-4 ASSLTQWGEQF
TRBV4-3 ASSQERRGEQF
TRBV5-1 ASSLPSGQSYEQY
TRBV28 ASGTYTQY
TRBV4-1 ASSQDTRSYGYT
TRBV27 ASSPQVYYGYT
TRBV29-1 SVGRTGVNTGELF
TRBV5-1 ASSLTGTGDAETQY
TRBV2 ASRSGLAGTGELF
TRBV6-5 ASSYSSTGGYEQF
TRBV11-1 ASSYSSGSGYRTDTQY
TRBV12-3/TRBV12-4 ASSSRDGELF
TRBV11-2 ASSAQGDYGYT
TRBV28 ASRRTEDYNEQF
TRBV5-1 ASSLLLAGGSSSYNEQF
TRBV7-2 ASRRTGNEQY
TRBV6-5 ASSYSLLGTGSYEQY
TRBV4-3 ASSQVLLGSGELF
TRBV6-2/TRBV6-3 ASSYSAPWSYNEQF
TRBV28 ASSLRSGLAKNIQY
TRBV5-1 ASSLRQRDTQY
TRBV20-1 SGNRDSVAAYEQY
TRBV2 ASSEGGRHVSEQY
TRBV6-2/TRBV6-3 ASSKGQGATLAKNIQY
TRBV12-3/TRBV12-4 ASTPRQGAGGELF
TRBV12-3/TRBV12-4 ASSKQGHEQF
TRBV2 ASGGLAEGNEQF
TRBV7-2 ASIKSLSPDEQF
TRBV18 ASSPLNSGGGRDEQF
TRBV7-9 ASTPGGVSRKLETQY
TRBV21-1 ASSKGSGGASYEQY
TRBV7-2 ASSVRDRYGEQY
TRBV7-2 ASSFTVNPT